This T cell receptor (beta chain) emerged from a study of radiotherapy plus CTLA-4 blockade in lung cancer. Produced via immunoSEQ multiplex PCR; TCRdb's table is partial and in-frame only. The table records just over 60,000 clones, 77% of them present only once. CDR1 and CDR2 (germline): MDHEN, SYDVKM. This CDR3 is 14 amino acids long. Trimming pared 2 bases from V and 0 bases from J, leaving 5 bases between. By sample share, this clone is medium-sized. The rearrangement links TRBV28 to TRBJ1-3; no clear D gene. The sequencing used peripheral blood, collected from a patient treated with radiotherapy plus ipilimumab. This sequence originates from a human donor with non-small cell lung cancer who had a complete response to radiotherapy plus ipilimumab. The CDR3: CASSLPFSGNTIYF. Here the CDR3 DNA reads TGTGCCAGCAGTTTACCCTTCTCTGGAAACACCATATATTTT.